This T cell receptor (beta chain) is drawn from a study of regulatory T cells in long-lasting Graves disease. Whole-study results and caveats: Having only a small sample size may have limited accuracy. TRBV28 was favored in persistent disease, as were TRBJ1-2 and TRBJ2-5.

For TCR beta, libraries came from iRepertoire HTBI primers and Arm-PCR of CDR3 regions. Authors' methods: The study identified more than 50 TRBV and 13 to 15 TRBJ segments across samples. MiXCR was run by TCRdb on the multiplex PCR reads, yielding one entry per CDR3 protein. TCRdb, not the authors, supplied the V and J calls. The table has more than 300,000 distinct CDR3 sequences, roughly 24% seen once. Germline CDR1 and CDR2: LNHDA and SQIVND (reference sequence). CDR3 size: 17 residues. J was trimmed by 0 bases and V by 2 bases; bases with no gene match: 3. Described time point: persistent/refractory GD, antithyroid drugs over 5 years with positive TRAb. PBMC RNA was the source of the TCR library. A word on this clonotype: Its cognate antigen is unknown.

The chain recombines TRBV19 with TRBJ2-2; TRBD1 aligns across 10 bases. The clonotype was recovered from a woman between 35 and 50 years old with Graves disease. The sequences come from peripheral blood mononuclear cells (PBMCs), collected when the disease was refractory, from a patient treated with antithyroid drugs. The CDR3 DNA reads TGTGCCAGTAGTATACGGGACAGGGGAGCGAACACCGGGGAGCTGTTTTTT. Amino acids: CASSIRDRGANTGELFF.